These T cell receptor beta chains were read from a single sample in a study of cytomegalovirus exposure and HLA in healthy donors. TCRdb's table, derived via immunoSEQ multiplex PCR, lists solely in-frame clones and lacks some. The data show 45,000 to 65,000 clones, with roughly 85% seen just once and around 3.3% held by the top ten. Source material: PBMCs. These receptors were obtained from a woman aged 18-35 years in good health and CMV-seronegative. Each CDR3 is given with its conserved first and last residue. Each record gives: J gene, V gene, D gene, clone size, CDR3 protein, CDR3 DNA. The D gene is left open where the match is weak. Rows give clone size only sometimes, using once, few, many, or a class for an expanded clone.

J gene: TRBJ1-2; V gene: TRBV30; D gene: TRBD1; clone size: .; CDR3 protein: CAWTGTDVYYGYTF; CDR3 DNA: TGTGCTTGGACCGGGACAGACGTCTACTATGGCTACACCTTC
J gene: TRBJ1-1; V gene: TRBV30; D gene: .; clone size: .; CDR3 protein: CAWQTGGTEAFF; CDR3 DNA: TGTGCCTGGCAGACCGGGGGCACTGAAGCTTTCTTT
J gene: TRBJ2-2; V gene: TRBV19; D gene: .; clone size: .; CDR3 protein: CASTLSSAAGELFF; CDR3 DNA: TGTGCCAGTACCTTGTCGTCAGCGGCCGGGGAGCTGTTTTTT
J gene: TRBJ2-7; V gene: TRBV7-9; D gene: TRBD1; clone size: medium-sized; CDR3 protein: CASSLGDRGLIEQYF; CDR3 DNA: TGTGCCAGCAGCTTGGGGGACAGGGGGCTCATCGAGCAGTACTTC
J gene: TRBJ2-3; V gene: TRBV19; D gene: TRBD2; clone size: .; CDR3 protein: CASSIRGSPFGDTQYF; CDR3 DNA: TGTGCCAGTAGTATACGCGGGAGCCCCTTCGGAGATACGCAGTATTTT
J gene: TRBJ1-5; V gene: TRBV27; D gene: TRBD1; clone size: few; CDR3 protein: CASSSIRDRDYNQPQHF; CDR3 DNA: TGTGCCAGCAGTTCGATCCGGGACAGGGACTATAATCAGCCCCAGCATTTT
J gene: TRBJ2-5; V gene: TRBV15; D gene: TRBD2; clone size: .; CDR3 protein: CATSPRGAGETQYF; CDR3 DNA: TGTGCCACCAGCCCGCGGGGGGCCGGGGAGACCCAGTACTTC
J gene: TRBJ2-1; V gene: TRBV6-1; D gene: TRBD2; clone size: once; CDR3 protein: CASSDRTSGRNEQFF; CDR3 DNA: TGTGCCAGCAGTGATAGGACTAGCGGGAGGAATGAGCAGTTCTTC
J gene: TRBJ2-3; V gene: TRBV5-4; D gene: TRBD2; clone size: .; CDR3 protein: CASSLRGGRGADTQYF; CDR3 DNA: TGTGCCAGCAGCCTACGGGGCGGGAGGGGCGCAGATACGCAGTATTTT
J gene: TRBJ2-3; V gene: TRBV5-1; D gene: .; clone size: few; CDR3 protein: CASSSLRGTDTQYF; CDR3 DNA: TGCGCCAGCAGCTCCCTTCGGGGAACAGATACGCAGTATTTT
J gene: TRBJ2-3; V gene: TRBV6-4; D gene: .; clone size: .; CDR3 protein: CASSPMGEADTQYF; CDR3 DNA: TGTGCCAGCAGTCCCATGGGAGAGGCAGATACGCAGTATTTT
J gene: TRBJ2-7; V gene: TRBV7-6; D gene: .; clone size: .; CDR3 protein: CASSPPDRDYEQYF; CDR3 DNA: TGTGCCAGCAGCCCTCCGGACAGAGACTACGAGCAGTACTTC
J gene: TRBJ2-3; V gene: TRBV5-1; D gene: TRBD2; clone size: .; CDR3 protein: CASSLESSGRGDTQYF; CDR3 DNA: TGCGCCAGCAGCTTGGAATCTAGCGGGAGAGGAGATACGCAGTATTTT
J gene: TRBJ1-1; V gene: TRBV12-5; D gene: .; clone size: .; CDR3 protein: CASGPGQLNTEAFF; CDR3 DNA: TGTGCTAGTGGCCCCGGACAGTTGAACACTGAAGCTTTCTTT
J gene: TRBJ1-5; V gene: TRBV27; D gene: .; clone size: once; CDR3 protein: CASMSGGPIGNQPQHF; CDR3 DNA: TGTGCCAGCATGAGCGGGGGCCCCATTGGCAATCAGCCCCAGCATTTT
J gene: TRBJ2-1; V gene: TRBV27; D gene: TRBD2; clone size: .; CDR3 protein: CASSSGLFNEQFF; CDR3 DNA: TGTGCCAGCAGTTCGGGACTATTCAATGAGCAGTTCTTC
J gene: TRBJ2-1; V gene: TRBV28; D gene: .; clone size: .; CDR3 protein: CASSSTRQFF; CDR3 DNA: TGTGCCAGCAGTTCAACTAGGCAGTTCTTC
J gene: TRBJ1-5; V gene: TRBV28; D gene: .; clone size: .; CDR3 protein: CASSLRGGQPQHF; CDR3 DNA: TGTGCCAGCAGTTTACGGGGGGGGCAGCCCCAGCATTTT
J gene: TRBJ2-7; V gene: TRBV9; D gene: .; clone size: .; CDR3 protein: CASSVHEQGYYEQYF; CDR3 DNA: TGTGCCAGCAGCGTACACGAACAGGGTTACTACGAGCAGTACTTC
J gene: TRBJ2-7; V gene: TRBV9; D gene: TRBD2; clone size: .; CDR3 protein: CASSPGLAGWSEQYF; CDR3 DNA: TGTGCCAGCAGCCCGGGGCTAGCGGGATGGAGTGAGCAGTACTTC
J gene: TRBJ1-4; V gene: TRBV2; D gene: TRBD1; clone size: .; CDR3 protein: CASKPGQGSEKLFF; CDR3 DNA: TGTGCCAGCAAGCCGGGACAGGGAAGTGAAAAACTGTTTTTT
J gene: TRBJ2-1; V gene: TRBV7-9; D gene: .; clone size: .; CDR3 protein: CASSSSTMEQFF; CDR3 DNA: TGTGCCAGCAGCTCTTCGACAATGGAGCAGTTCTTC
J gene: TRBJ2-2; V gene: TRBV9; D gene: TRBD2; clone size: .; CDR3 protein: CASSASGRASGELFF; CDR3 DNA: TGTGCCAGCAGCGCTAGCGGGAGGGCCTCGGGGGAGCTGTTTTTT
J gene: TRBJ1-2; V gene: TRBV7-2; D gene: .; clone size: .; CDR3 protein: CASSRREAVYGYTF; CDR3 DNA: TGTGCCAGCAGCCGGAGAGAGGCCGTTTATGGCTACACCTTC
J gene: TRBJ2-6; V gene: TRBV27; D gene: .; clone size: .; CDR3 protein: CASSYSGPLSGANGLTF; CDR3 DNA: TGTGCCAGCAGTTATTCCGGACCGCTCTCTGGGGCCAACGGCCTGACTTTC
J gene: TRBJ2-2; V gene: TRBV19; D gene: .; clone size: .; CDR3 protein: CASHRARYTGELFF; CDR3 DNA: TGTGCCAGCCACAGGGCGAGGTACACCGGGGAGCTGTTTTTT
J gene: TRBJ2-1; V gene: TRBV28; D gene: TRBD2; clone size: .; CDR3 protein: CASSLFVAGGHNEQFF; CDR3 DNA: TGTGCCAGCAGTTTATTCGTAGCGGGAGGGCACAATGAGCAGTTCTTC
J gene: TRBJ2-1; V gene: TRBV9; D gene: .; clone size: .; CDR3 protein: CASSTPRTGSLRGSPYNEQFF; CDR3 DNA: TGTGCCAGCAGCACTCCCCGGACAGGGTCCCTTCGCGGGAGCCCCTACAATGAGCAGTTCTTC
J gene: TRBJ1-4; V gene: TRBV5-1; D gene: TRBD1; clone size: .; CDR3 protein: CASSLGGTGREKLFF; CDR3 DNA: TGCGCCAGCAGCTTGGGGGGGACAGGGCGCGAAAAACTGTTTTTT
J gene: TRBJ1-5; V gene: TRBV6-1; D gene: .; clone size: .; CDR3 protein: CASSPRDKAQPQHF; CDR3 DNA: TGTGCCAGCAGTCCCCGGGACAAGGCACAGCCCCAGCATTTT
J gene: TRBJ1-2; V gene: TRBV27; D gene: .; clone size: .; CDR3 protein: CASGFGGGVGGYTF; CDR3 DNA: TGTGCCAGCGGCTTCGGGGGGGGCGTGGGAGGCTACACCTTC
J gene: TRBJ2-3; V gene: TRBV19; D gene: .; clone size: few; CDR3 protein: CASSFLFLDTQYF; CDR3 DNA: TGTGCCAGTAGTTTTTTATTTCTTGATACGCAGTATTTT
J gene: TRBJ2-2; V gene: TRBV6-1; D gene: TRBD2; clone size: .; CDR3 protein: CASSPLAANTGELFF; CDR3 DNA: TGTGCCAGCAGTCCACTAGCGGCGAACACCGGGGAGCTGTTTTTT
J gene: TRBJ1-1; V gene: TRBV27; D gene: .; clone size: .; CDR3 protein: CASSFMDRRNTEAFF; CDR3 DNA: TGTGCCAGCAGTTTCATGGACAGACGGAACACTGAAGCTTTCTTT
J gene: TRBJ1-6; V gene: TRBV28; D gene: .; clone size: .; CDR3 protein: CASSLGREPPLHF; CDR3 DNA: TGTGCCAGCAGTTTGGGGAGGGAGCCACCCCTCCACTTT
J gene: TRBJ1-1; V gene: TRBV15; D gene: .; clone size: .; CDR3 protein: CATSSELDSNTEAFF; CDR3 DNA: TGTGCCACCAGCAGCGAGTTGGACTCGAACACTGAAGCTTTCTTT
J gene: TRBJ2-7; V gene: TRBV28; D gene: TRBD2; clone size: .; CDR3 protein: CASSPLSGANYEQYF; CDR3 DNA: TGTGCCAGCAGCCCCCTGAGCGGGGCTAACTACGAGCAGTACTTC
J gene: TRBJ2-7; V gene: TRBV6-1; D gene: .; clone size: .; CDR3 protein: CASSDWQAGEQYF; CDR3 DNA: TGTGCCAGCAGTGACTGGCAGGCTGGCGAGCAGTACTTC
J gene: TRBJ2-7; V gene: TRBV18; D gene: .; clone size: .; CDR3 protein: CASSPGRAPQEQYF; CDR3 DNA: TGTGCCAGCTCACCCGGCAGGGCCCCCCAAGAGCAGTACTTC
J gene: TRBJ1-5; V gene: TRBV18; D gene: .; clone size: .; CDR3 protein: CASSPRGGGDSNQPQHF; CDR3 DNA: TGCGCCAGCTCACCACGAGGGGGAGGGGATAGCAATCAGCCCCAGCATTTT
J gene: TRBJ2-3; V gene: TRBV4-2; D gene: TRBD1; clone size: few; CDR3 protein: CASSQAVTGGPTDTQYF; CDR3 DNA: TGTGCCAGCAGCCAAGCGGTGACAGGGGGCCCCACAGATACGCAGTATTTT
J gene: TRBJ2-3; V gene: TRBV9; D gene: .; clone size: .; CDR3 protein: CASTLSPRSSTDTQYF; CDR3 DNA: TGTGCCAGCACCCTTTCCCCGCGCTCCAGCACAGATACGCAGTATTTT
J gene: TRBJ1-4; V gene: TRBV9; D gene: .; clone size: .; CDR3 protein: CASSVGGGGSNEKLFF; CDR3 DNA: TGTGCCAGCAGCGTAGGCGGGGGGGGGTCTAATGAAAAACTGTTTTTT
J gene: TRBJ2-5; V gene: TRBV28; D gene: .; clone size: .; CDR3 protein: CASSSPPGAQYF; CDR3 DNA: TGTGCCAGCAGTTCCCCCCCCGGGGCCCAGTACTTC
J gene: TRBJ1-3; V gene: TRBV10-1; D gene: TRBD1; clone size: .; CDR3 protein: CASSESTGRNTIYF; CDR3 DNA: TGCGCCAGCAGTGAGTCGACAGGGAGAAACACCATATATTTT
J gene: TRBJ2-3; V gene: TRBV28; D gene: TRBD1; clone size: .; CDR3 protein: CASSPPNLGQSTDTQYF; CDR3 DNA: TGTGCCAGCAGTCCGCCCAACCTGGGACAGAGCACAGATACGCAGTATTTT
J gene: TRBJ2-7; V gene: TRBV19; D gene: TRBD2; clone size: .; CDR3 protein: CASSIAPRTSGAYEQYF; CDR3 DNA: TGTGCCAGTAGTATAGCACCCCGGACTAGCGGGGCCTACGAGCAGTACTTC
J gene: TRBJ1-1; V gene: TRBV28; D gene: .; clone size: .; CDR3 protein: CASSLPFTEAFF; CDR3 DNA: TGTGCCAGCAGTTTACCTTTCACTGAAGCTTTCTTT
J gene: TRBJ2-5; V gene: TRBV30; D gene: .; clone size: .; CDR3 protein: CAWSRGGSGEQYF; CDR3 DNA: TGTGCCTGGAGTAGGGGGGGCTCGGGGGAGCAGTACTTC
J gene: TRBJ2-2; V gene: TRBV7-3; D gene: .; clone size: .; CDR3 protein: CASSLRGGHPNTGELFF; CDR3 DNA: TGTGCCAGCAGCTTAAGAGGGGGACACCCAAACACCGGGGAGCTGTTTTTT
J gene: TRBJ2-1; V gene: TRBV28; D gene: TRBD2; clone size: .; CDR3 protein: CASSHAGLAGYNEQFF; CDR3 DNA: TGTGCCAGCAGCCACGCAGGACTAGCTGGCTACAATGAGCAGTTCTTC
J gene: TRBJ2-2; V gene: TRBV28; D gene: TRBD2; clone size: .; CDR3 protein: CASSFPGGTGELFF; CDR3 DNA: TGTGCCAGCAGTTTCCCGGGGGGCACCGGGGAGCTGTTTTTT
J gene: TRBJ1-1; V gene: TRBV27; D gene: .; clone size: once; CDR3 protein: CASSQGMMAHTEAFF; CDR3 DNA: TGTGCCAGCAGTCAGGGTATGATGGCCCACACTGAAGCTTTCTTT